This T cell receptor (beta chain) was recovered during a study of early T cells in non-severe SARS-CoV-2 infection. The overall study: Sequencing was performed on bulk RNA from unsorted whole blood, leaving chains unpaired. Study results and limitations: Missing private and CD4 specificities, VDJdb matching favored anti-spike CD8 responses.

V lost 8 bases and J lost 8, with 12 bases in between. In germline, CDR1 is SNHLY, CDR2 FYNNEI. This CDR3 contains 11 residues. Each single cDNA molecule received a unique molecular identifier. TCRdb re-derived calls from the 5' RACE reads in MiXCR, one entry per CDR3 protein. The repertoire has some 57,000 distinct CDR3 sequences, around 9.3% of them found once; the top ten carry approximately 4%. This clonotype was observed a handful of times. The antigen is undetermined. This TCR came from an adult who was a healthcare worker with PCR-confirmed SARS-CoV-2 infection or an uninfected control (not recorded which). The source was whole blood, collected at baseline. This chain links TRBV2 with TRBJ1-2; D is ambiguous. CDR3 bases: TGTGCCAGCCTCCGGCAGGCGGGCTACACCTTC. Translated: CASLRQAGYTF.